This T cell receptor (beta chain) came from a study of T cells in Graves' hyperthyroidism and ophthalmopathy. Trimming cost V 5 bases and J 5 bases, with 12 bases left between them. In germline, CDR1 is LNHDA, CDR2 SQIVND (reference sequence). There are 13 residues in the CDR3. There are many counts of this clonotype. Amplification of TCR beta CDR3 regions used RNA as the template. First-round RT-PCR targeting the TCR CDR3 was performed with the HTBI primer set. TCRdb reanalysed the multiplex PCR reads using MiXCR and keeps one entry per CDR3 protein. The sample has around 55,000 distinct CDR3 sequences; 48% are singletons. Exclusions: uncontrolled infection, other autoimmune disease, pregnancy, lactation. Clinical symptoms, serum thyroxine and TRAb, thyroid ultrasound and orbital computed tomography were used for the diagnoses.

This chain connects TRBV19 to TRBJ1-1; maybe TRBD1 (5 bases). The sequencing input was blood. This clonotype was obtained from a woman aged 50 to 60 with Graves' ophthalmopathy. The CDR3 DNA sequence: TGTGCCAGTAGTGTAGGGGACGGTACTGAAGCTTTCTTT. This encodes CASSVGDGTEAFF.